A selection of T cell receptor beta chains follows, all from one sample in a study of CD8 T cells in ankylosing spondylitis. MiXCR, run by TCRdb on the 5' RACE reads, gives a single entry per CDR3 protein. The table shows roughly 180,000 distinct CDR3 sequences, with around 9.6% occurring only once. The sample consisted of blood, either unsorted or a sorted T cell fraction (not recorded which). The receptors here all came from a female donor with ankylosing spondylitis or in good health (not recorded which). The CDR3 runs from the conserved cysteine through the conserved F or W.

v_call,cdr3_length,cdr3_aa
TRBV11-1,18,CASSLAVVLGISTDTQYF
TRBV19,13,CASSIGSGYEQYF
TRBV20-1,15,CSVLWWEASYNEQFF
TRBV5-4,14,CASSHGTAYNEQFF
TRBV5-1,18,CASSPGTSGRLRTDTQYF
TRBV7-9,13,CASSLSGVDEQYF
TRBV28,14,CASSFSPSTYEQYF
TRBV27,13,CASSWGGHQPQHF
TRBV4-2,14,CASSQGLASDTQYF
TRBV11-2,12,CASSSGLYEQYF
TRBV12-3/TRBV12-4,13,CASSLRGQETQYF
TRBV7-2,15,CASSLTSGSADTQYF
TRBV28,14,CASSSELVWGELFF
TRBV12-3/TRBV12-4,15,CASSSVGGRGEKLFF
TRBV6-4,14,CASSKDPTNYGYTF